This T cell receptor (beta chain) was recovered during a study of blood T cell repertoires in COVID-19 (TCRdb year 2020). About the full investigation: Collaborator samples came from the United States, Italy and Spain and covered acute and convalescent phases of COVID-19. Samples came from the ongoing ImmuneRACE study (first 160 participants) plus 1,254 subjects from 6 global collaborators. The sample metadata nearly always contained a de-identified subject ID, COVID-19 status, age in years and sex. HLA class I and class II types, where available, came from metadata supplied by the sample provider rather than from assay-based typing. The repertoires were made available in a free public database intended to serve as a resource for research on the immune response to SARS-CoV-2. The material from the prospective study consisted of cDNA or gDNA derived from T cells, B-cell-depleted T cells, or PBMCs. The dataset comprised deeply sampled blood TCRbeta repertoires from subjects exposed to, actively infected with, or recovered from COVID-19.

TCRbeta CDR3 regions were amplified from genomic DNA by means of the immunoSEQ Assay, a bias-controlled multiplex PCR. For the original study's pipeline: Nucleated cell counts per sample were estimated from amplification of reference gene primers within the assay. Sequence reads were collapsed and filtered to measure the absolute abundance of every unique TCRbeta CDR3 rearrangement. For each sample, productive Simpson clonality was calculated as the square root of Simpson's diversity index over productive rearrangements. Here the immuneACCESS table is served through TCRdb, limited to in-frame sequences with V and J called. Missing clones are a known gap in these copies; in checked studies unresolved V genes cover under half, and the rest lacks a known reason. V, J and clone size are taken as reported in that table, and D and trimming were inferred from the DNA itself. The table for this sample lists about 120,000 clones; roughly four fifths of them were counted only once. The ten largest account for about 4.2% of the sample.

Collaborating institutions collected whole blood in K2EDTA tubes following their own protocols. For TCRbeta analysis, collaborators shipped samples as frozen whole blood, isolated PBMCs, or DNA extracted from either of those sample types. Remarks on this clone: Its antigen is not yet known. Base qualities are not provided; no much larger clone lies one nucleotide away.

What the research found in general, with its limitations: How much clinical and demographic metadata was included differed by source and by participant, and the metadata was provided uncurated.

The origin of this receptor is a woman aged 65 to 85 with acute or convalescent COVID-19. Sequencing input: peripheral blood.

Read as DNA, the sequence is TGTGCCAGCACTTACTCCGGGACACCAAACTATGGCTACACCTTC. Translated, this is CASTYSGTPNYGYTF. The chain employs TRBV2 and TRBJ1-2; TRBD1 is possibly the D segment (6 matching bases). V loses 7 bases of germline sequence and J loses 2 bases, and the interval between the two ends is 17 bases. As encoded in the germline V gene, CDR1 is SNHLY while CDR2 is FYNNEI. Counted from cysteine to phenylalanine, this CDR3 has 15 amino acids. Here the CDR3 DNA is all that survives: 45 bases in frame from base 1.